This T cell receptor beta chain was observed in a study of shared clonotypes between healthy human individuals. Findings of the study overall: Sequencing depth was predicted to influence how clonotypes are shared among donors.

Comments on this clone: What it binds is unknown.

Clones were read by immunoSEQ multiplex PCR, and TCRdb kept only the in-frame ones, dropping some. The table shows about 690,000 clones, with 80% to 95% occurring only once. The CDR3 runs to 13 residues. CDR1 is MNHEY, CDR2 SMNVEV, per germline (reference sequence). Trimming pared 5 bases from V and 5 bases from J, leaving 12 bases between. The clonotype was recovered from a man aged 18-30 years in good health. Some clones in this sample may be carry-over from other donors' samples. Sequenced material: memory CD8+ T cells from PBMCs. This sample's subset: CD45RO+ cells pooled with CCR7-negative TemRA cells. The chain uses TRBV27 and TRBJ1-1; D ambiguous. This CDR3 is CASSQRVGTEAFF. The CDR3 DNA sequence: TGTGCCAGCAGTCAAAGGGTCGGTACTGAAGCTTTCTTT.